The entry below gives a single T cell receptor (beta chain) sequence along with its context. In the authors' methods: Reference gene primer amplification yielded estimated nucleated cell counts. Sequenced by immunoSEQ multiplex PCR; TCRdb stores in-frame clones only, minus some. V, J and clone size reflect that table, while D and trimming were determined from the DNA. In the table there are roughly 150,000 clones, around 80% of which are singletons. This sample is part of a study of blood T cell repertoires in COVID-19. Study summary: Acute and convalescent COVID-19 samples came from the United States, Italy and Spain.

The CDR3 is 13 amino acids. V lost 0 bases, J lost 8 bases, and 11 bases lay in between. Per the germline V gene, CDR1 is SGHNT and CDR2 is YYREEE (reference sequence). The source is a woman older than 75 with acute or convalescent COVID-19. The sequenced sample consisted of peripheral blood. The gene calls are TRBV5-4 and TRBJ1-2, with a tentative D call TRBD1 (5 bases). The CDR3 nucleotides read TGTGCCAGCAGCTTGGTAGGGGTACAAGGCTACACCTTC. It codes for CASSLVGVQGYTF.